The rows below give T cell receptor beta chains drawn from one sample of a study of type 1 and type 2 diabetes patients. TCRdb analysed the multiplex PCR reads with MiXCR anew, one entry per CDR3 protein. The sample lists about 270,000 distinct CDR3 sequences; more than 45% were seen once. Sequenced input: peripheral blood mononuclear cells (PBMCs). Every receptor here comes from a man between 18 and 29 years old with type 2 diabetes. The CDR3 runs from the conserved cysteine through the conserved F or W. The D gene is left open where the match is weak. Some rows mark clone size as missing; the rest say once, few, many or name a class of expanded clone.

TRBV2	.	.	TRBJ1-4	CASKLVATNEKLFF	TGTGCCAGCAAATTAGTTGCAACTAATGAAAAACTGTTTTTT
TRBV7-8	.	.	TRBJ2-1	CASSPDNPQEGEQFF	TGTGCCAGCAGTCCCGATAACCCTCAGGAAGGTGAGCAGTTCTTC
TRBV12-3/TRBV12-4	.	.	TRBJ1-5	CASSLGGRYSNQPQHF	TGTGCCAGCAGTTTGGGGGGGCGTTATAGCAATCAGCCCCAGCATTTT
TRBV5-6	.	.	TRBJ1-1	CASSLVGETNTEAFF	TGTGCCAGCAGCTTGGTAGGAGAGACGAACACTGAAGCTTTCTTT
TRBV20-1	few	.	TRBJ1-2	CSARAGTYGYTF	TGCAGTGCTAGAGCCGGCACCTATGGCTACACCTTC
TRBV20-1	.	.	TRBJ1-4	CSARDPAVFNEKLFF	TGCAGTGCTAGAGATCCAGCAGTCTTTAATGAAAAACTGTTTTTT
TRBV6-5	few	.	TRBJ1-5	CASSPTETLNQPQHF	TGTGCCAGCAGCCCTACAGAGACCCTCAATCAGCCCCAGCATTTT
TRBV11-3	.	.	TRBJ2-3	CASSGQTATDTQYF	TGTGCCAGCAGCGGTCAGACAGCGACAGATACGCAGTATTTT
TRBV2	.	.	TRBJ2-2	CASSDPLGTGELFF	TGTGCCAGCAGTGACCCACTCGGGACCGGGGAGCTGTTTTTT
TRBV7-6	.	TRBD1	TRBJ1-5	CASSLAEGGQPQHF	TGTGCCAGCAGCTTAGCGGAAGGGGGCCAGCCCCAGCATTTT
TRBV27	.	.	TRBJ2-1	CASREGQPKYNEQFF	TGTGCCAGTCGTGAAGGACAGCCCAAATACAATGAGCAGTTCTTC
TRBV19	few	.	TRBJ1-4	CATQGSRTAQNEKLFF	TGTGCCACCCAAGGTTCCCGGACGGCTCAAAATGAAAAACTGTTTTTT
TRBV10-3	few	TRBD1	TRBJ1-4	CASRTGTDNEKLFF	TGTGCCAGCAGGACAGGGACGGATAATGAAAAACTGTTTTTT
TRBV19	many	.	TRBJ1-2	CATKPIERGYGYTF	TGTGCCACCAAGCCCATTGAGCGTGGCTATGGCTACACCTTC
TRBV10-3	.	.	TRBJ2-3	CAISTGRVEAGTQYF	TGTGCCATCAGTACCGGCAGGGTCGAGGCCGGTACGCAGTATTTT
TRBV24-1	few	.	TRBJ2-2	CATSGASPPGELFF	TGTGCCACCAGTGGTGCTAGTCCTCCCGGGGAGCTGTTTTTT
TRBV6-5	few	.	TRBJ2-2	CASWGTRNTGELFF	TGTGCCTCGTGGGGGACTCGGAACACCGGGGAGCTGTTTTTT
TRBV7-2	.	.	TRBJ2-1	CASSFSGTVSYNEQFF	TGTGCCAGCAGCTTTTCGGGAACCGTCTCCTACAATGAGCAGTTCTTC
TRBV27	few	.	TRBJ1-2	CASSQTALNYGYTF	TGTGCCAGCAGCCAGACAGCGTTGAACTATGGCTACACCTTC
TRBV28	once	TRBD1	TRBJ2-6	CASSVSGTGHKSGANVLTF	TGTGCCAGCAGTGTCTCCGGGACAGGTCATAAGTCTGGGGCCAACGTCCTGACTTTC
TRBV14	.	.	TRBJ1-1	CASGGRVNTEAFF	TGTGCCAGTGGAGGCAGAGTGAACACTGAAGCTTTCTTT
TRBV7-8	few	.	TRBJ2-7	CASSQARTGPNEQYF	TGTGCCAGCAGCCAAGCTAGAACAGGGCCCAACGAGCAGTACTTC
TRBV2	few	TRBD1	TRBJ2-1	CASSLRGTGLSNEQFF	TGTGCCAGCAGTTTACGCGGGACAGGGCTAAGCAATGAGCAGTTCTTC
TRBV6-6	.	.	TRBJ1-6	CASSFYGGIYNSPLHF	TGTGCCAGCAGTTTTTATGGGGGGATCTATAATTCACCCCTCCACTTT
TRBV19	.	TRBD1	TRBJ2-7	CASSIDRAYEQYF	TGTGCCAGTAGTATCGACAGGGCCTACGAGCAGTACTTC
TRBV12-5	few	TRBD1	TRBJ2-7	CASGLGQGSPYEQYF	TGTGCTAGTGGTCTCGGACAGGGCTCGCCCTACGAGCAGTACTTC
TRBV5-1	.	TRBD2	TRBJ2-7	CASKGQAGEREQYF	TGCGCCAGCAAGGGGCAAGCGGGAGAGCGCGAGCAGTACTTC
TRBV7-3	few	.	TRBJ2-1	CASSLPGLTNEQFF	TGTGCCAGCAGCTTACCCGGACTGACCAATGAGCAGTTCTTC
TRBV5-1	.	TRBD2	TRBJ2-1	CASSLSSGLDEQFF	TGCGCCAGCAGCTTGAGTAGCGGGCTAGATGAGCAGTTCTTC
TRBV10-3	.	TRBD1	TRBJ2-2	CATEQGAYTGELFF	TGTGCCACAGAACAGGGGGCGTATACCGGGGAGCTGTTTTTT
TRBV7-3	.	.	TRBJ2-2	CASSLNPPVNTGELFF	TGTGCCAGCAGCTTAAACCCTCCCGTAAACACCGGGGAGCTGTTTTTT
TRBV20-1	.	TRBD1	TRBJ1-1	CSARDLRTGDTEAFF	TGCAGTGCTAGAGACCTACGGACAGGGGACACTGAAGCTTTCTTT
TRBV20-1	.	TRBD1	TRBJ2-7	CSASGQGGNEQYF	TGCAGTGCTTCGGGACAGGGGGGAAACGAGCAGTACTTC
TRBV2	once	TRBD2	TRBJ2-3	CANSGEGRGSTDTQYF	TGTGCCAACTCTGGGGAGGGGAGAGGTAGCACAGATACGCAGTATTTT
TRBV28	.	.	TRBJ2-1	CASSLLGPLINEQFF	TGTGCCAGCAGTCTCCTGGGACCGCTGATCAATGAGCAGTTCTTC
TRBV5-1	few	.	TRBJ2-7	CASSPTVGTNDEQYF	TGCGCCAGCAGCCCGACAGTCGGGACGAACGACGAGCAGTACTTC
TRBV7-8	once	.	TRBJ2-2	CASSERGGGQVDTGELFF	TGTGCCAGCAGCGAGAGGGGAGGGGGGCAGGTAGACACCGGGGAGCTGTTTTTT
TRBV30	.	.	TRBJ1-2	CAWKVGSGSGYTF	TGTGCCTGGAAGGTGGGTTCAGGGAGTGGCTACACCTTC
TRBV19	.	TRBD2	TRBJ2-2	CASSTGGDTGELFF	TGTGCCAGTAGTACCGGGGGGGACACCGGGGAGCTGTTTTTT
TRBV2	.	TRBD1	TRBJ2-7	CAGRQDRGLPYEQYF	TGTGCCGGCAGGCAGGACAGGGGCCTTCCCTACGAGCAGTACTTC
TRBV27	.	.	TRBJ2-7	CASSTRLGLSSYEQYF	TGTGCCAGCAGTACACGATTAGGATTAAGCTCCTACGAGCAGTACTTC
TRBV12-3/TRBV12-4	.	.	TRBJ2-7	CASSPRVRAYEQYF	TGTGCCAGCAGTCCTCGGGTCAGAGCCTACGAGCAGTACTTC
TRBV27	.	TRBD1	TRBJ2-7	CASSYGQGASEQYF	TGTGCCAGCAGTTACGGACAGGGGGCGAGCGAGCAGTACTTC
TRBV30	.	.	TRBJ2-7	CAWSVPLGGGSFYEQYF	TGTGCCTGGAGTGTACCCCTAGGGGGCGGGAGTTTTTACGAGCAGTACTTC
TRBV29-1	.	.	TRBJ2-3	CSVEDPRGEGRTQYF	TGCAGCGTTGAAGACCCCCGGGGAGAGGGGCGTACGCAGTATTTT